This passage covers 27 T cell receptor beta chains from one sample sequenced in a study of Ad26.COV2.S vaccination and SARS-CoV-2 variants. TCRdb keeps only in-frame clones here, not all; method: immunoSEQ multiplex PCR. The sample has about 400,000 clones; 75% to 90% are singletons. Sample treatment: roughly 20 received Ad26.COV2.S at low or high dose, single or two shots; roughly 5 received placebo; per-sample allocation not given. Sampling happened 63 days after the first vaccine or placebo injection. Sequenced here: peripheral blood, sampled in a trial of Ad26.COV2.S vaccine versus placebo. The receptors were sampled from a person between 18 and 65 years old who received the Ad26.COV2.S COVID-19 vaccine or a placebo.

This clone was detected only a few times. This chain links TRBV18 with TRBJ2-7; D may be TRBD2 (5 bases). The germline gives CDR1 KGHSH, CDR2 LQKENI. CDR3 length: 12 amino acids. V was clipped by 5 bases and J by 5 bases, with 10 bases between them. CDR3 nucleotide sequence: TGTGCCAGCTCATGGGGAGACGACGAGCAGTACTTC. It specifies CASSWGDDEQYF.

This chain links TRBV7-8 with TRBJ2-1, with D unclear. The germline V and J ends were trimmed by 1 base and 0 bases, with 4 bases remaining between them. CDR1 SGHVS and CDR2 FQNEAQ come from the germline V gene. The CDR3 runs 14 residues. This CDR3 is CASSLESSYNEQFF. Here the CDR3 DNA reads TGTGCCAGCAGCTTAGAGAGCTCCTACAATGAGCAGTTCTTC. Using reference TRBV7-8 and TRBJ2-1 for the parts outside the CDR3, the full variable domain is GAGVSQSPRYKVAKRGQDVALRCDPISGHVSLFWYQQALGQGPEFLTYFQNEAQLDKSGLPSDRFFAERPEGSVSTLKIQRTQQEDSAVYLCASSLESSYNEQFFGPGTRLTVL.

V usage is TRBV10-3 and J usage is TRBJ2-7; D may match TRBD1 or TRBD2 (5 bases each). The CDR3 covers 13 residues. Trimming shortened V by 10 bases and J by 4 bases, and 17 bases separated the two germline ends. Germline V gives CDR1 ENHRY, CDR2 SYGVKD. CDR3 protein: CATSGDANYEQYF. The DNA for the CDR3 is TGTGCCACTTCTGGGGACGCCAATTACGAGCAGTACTTC.

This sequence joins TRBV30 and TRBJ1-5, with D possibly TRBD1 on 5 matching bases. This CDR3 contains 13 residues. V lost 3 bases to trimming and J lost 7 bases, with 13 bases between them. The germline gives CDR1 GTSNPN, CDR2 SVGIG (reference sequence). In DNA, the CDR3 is TGTGCCTGGAGCCCTAGGGACCAGCAGCCCCAGCATTTT. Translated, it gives CAWSPRDQQPQHF.

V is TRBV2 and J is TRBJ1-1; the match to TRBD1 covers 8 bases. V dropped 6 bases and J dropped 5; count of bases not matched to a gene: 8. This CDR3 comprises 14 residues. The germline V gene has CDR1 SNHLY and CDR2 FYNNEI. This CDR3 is CASRTDRGGTEAFF. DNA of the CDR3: TGTGCCAGCAGGACCGACAGGGGTGGAACTGAAGCTTTCTTT. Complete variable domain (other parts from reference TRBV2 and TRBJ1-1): EPEVTQTPSHQVTQMGQEVILRCVPISNHLYFYWYRQILGQKVEFLVSFYNNEISEKSEIFDDQFSVERPDGSNFTLKIRSTKLEDSAMYFCASRTDRGGTEAFFGQGTRLTVV.

CDR3 DNA sequence: TGTGCCAGTACCGGGACGAGAACCTACAATGAGCAGTTCTTC. Amino acid sequence: CASTGTRTYNEQFF. The chain combines TRBV10-3 with TRBJ2-1, with D tentatively TRBD1 or TRBD2 (5 bases each). The CDR3 sequence is 14 residues long. The germline V gene has CDR1 ENHRY and CDR2 SYGVKD. Trimming pared 10 bases from V and 2 bases from J, leaving 15 bases between.

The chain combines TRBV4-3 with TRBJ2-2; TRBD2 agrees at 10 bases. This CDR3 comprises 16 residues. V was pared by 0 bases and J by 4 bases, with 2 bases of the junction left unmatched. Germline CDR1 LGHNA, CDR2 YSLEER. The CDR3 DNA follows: TGCGCCAGCAGCCAAGATCCTAGCGGGAGCACCGGGGAGCTGTTTTTT. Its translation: CASSQDPSGSTGELFF.

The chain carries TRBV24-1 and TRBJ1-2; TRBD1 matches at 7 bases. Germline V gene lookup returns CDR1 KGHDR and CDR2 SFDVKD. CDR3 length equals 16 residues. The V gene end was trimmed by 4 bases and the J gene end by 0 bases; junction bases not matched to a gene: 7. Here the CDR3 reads CATSDTGTAANYGYTF. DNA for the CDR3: TGTGCCACCAGTGACACCGGGACAGCGGCTAACTATGGCTACACCTTC.

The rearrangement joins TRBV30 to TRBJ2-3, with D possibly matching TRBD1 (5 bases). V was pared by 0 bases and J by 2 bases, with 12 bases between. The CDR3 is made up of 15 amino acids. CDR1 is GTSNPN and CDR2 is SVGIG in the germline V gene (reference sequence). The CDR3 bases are TGTGCCTGGAGTGTAGAGACAGCCTACACAGATACGCAGTATTTT. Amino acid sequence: CAWSVETAYTDTQYF.

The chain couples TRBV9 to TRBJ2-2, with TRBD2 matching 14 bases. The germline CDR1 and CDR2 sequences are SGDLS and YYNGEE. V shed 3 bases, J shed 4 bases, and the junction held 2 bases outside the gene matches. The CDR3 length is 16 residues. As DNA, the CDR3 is TGTGCCAGCAGCGGACTAGCGGGAGGGGGCACCGGGGAGCTGTTTTTT. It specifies CASSGLAGGGTGELFF.

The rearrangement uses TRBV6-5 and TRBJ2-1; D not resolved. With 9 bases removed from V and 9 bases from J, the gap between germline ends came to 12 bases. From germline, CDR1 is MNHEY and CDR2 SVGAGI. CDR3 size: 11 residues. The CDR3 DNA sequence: TGTGCCAGTACGAACGGAGTTGAGCAGTTCTTC. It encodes CASTNGVEQFF.

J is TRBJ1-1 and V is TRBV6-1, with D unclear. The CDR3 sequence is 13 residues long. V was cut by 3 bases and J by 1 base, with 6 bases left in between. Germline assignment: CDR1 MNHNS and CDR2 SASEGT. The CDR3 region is CASSDFQNTEAFF. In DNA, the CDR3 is TGTGCCAGCAGTGATTTCCAGAACACTGAAGCTTTCTTT.

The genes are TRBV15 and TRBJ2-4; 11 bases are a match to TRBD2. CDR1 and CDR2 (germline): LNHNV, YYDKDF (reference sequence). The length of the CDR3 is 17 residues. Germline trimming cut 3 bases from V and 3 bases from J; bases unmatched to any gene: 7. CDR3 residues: CATSRGLADYVKNIQYF. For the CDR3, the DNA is TGTGCCACCAGCAGGGGACTAGCGGATTATGTCAAAAACATTCAGTACTTC.

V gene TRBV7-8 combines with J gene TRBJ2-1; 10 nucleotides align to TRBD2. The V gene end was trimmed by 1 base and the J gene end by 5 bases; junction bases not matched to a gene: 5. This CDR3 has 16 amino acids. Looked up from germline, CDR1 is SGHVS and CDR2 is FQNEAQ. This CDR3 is CASSLVGTSEHNEQFF. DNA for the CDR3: TGTGCCAGCAGCTTAGTGGGGACTAGCGAACACAATGAGCAGTTCTTC.

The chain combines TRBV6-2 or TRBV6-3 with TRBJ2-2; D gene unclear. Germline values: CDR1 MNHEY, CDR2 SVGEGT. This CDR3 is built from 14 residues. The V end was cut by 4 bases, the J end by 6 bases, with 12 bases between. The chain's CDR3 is CASSLVPSSGELFF. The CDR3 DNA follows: TGTGCCAGCAGTTTAGTCCCTAGTTCCGGGGAGCTGTTTTTT.

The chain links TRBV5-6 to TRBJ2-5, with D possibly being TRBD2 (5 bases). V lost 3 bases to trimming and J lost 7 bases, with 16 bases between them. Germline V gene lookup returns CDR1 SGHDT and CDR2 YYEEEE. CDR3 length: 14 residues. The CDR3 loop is CASSSGPRGGTQYF. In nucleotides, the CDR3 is TGTGCCAGCAGCTCCGGTCCCCGAGGAGGGACCCAGTACTTC.

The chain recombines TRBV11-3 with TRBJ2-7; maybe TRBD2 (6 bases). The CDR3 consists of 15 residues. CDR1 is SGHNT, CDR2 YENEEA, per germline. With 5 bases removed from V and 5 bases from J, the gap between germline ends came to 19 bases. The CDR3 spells CASSRGGGLADEQYF. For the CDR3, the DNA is TGTGCCAGCAGCCGTGGGGGAGGCCTCGCGGACGAGCAGTACTTC. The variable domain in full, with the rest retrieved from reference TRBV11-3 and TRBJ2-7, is EAGVVQSPRYKIIEKKQPVAFWCNPISGHNTLYWYLQNLGQGPELLIRYENEEAVDDSQLPKDRFSAERLKGVDSTLKIQPAELGDSAVYLCASSRGGGLADEQYFGPGTRLTVT.

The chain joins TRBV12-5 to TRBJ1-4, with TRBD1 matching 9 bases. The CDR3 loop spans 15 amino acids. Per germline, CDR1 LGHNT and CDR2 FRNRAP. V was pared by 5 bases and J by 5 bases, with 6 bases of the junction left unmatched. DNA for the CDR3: TGTGCTAGTGGTCCGGTCGGGACAGGGAATGAAAAACTGTTTTTT. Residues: CASGPVGTGNEKLFF.

CDR3 in DNA: TGTGCCAGCAGCTTCACCGGAGGGGAGCAGTACTTC. It specifies CASSFTGGEQYF. This rearrangement joins TRBV7-2 to TRBJ2-7; weak D call: TRBD2 (6 bases). This CDR3 has 12 residues. The V gene lost 3 bases and the J gene lost 7 bases, with 10 bases spanning the gap. Germline CDR1 and CDR2: SGHTA and FQGNSA.

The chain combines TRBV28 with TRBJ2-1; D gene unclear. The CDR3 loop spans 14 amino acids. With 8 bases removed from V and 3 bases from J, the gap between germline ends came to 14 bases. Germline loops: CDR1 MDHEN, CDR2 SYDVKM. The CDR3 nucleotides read TGTGCCAGCCGTGTAAACGTGGACTACAATGAGCAGTTCTTC. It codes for CASRVNVDYNEQFF.

This CDR3 reads CASSYSAGRVAYTF. In DNA form, the CDR3 reads TGTGCCAGCAGTTACTCGGCAGGGAGAGTTGCCTACACCTTC. The chain combines TRBV6-5 with TRBJ1-2; a possible D gene is TRBD1 (5 bases). Trimming stripped 0 bases from V and 10 bases from J, with 15 bases between. The CDR3 is 14 amino acids. Germline CDR1 reads MNHEY; CDR2 reads SVGAGI.

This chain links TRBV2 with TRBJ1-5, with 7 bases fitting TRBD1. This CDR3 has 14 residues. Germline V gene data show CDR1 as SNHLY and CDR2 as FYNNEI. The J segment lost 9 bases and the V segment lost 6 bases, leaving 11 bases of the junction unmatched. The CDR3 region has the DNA TGTGCCAGCAGCCCGGGACAGTCTTTAGGGCCCCAGCATTTT. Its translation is CASSPGQSLGPQHF.

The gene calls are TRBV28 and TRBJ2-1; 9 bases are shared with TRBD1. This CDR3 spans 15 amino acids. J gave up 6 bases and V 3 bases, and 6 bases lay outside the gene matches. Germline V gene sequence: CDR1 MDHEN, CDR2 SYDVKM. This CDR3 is CASSFTGQGLNEQFF. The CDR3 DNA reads TGTGCCAGCAGTTTTACGGGACAGGGCCTCAATGAGCAGTTCTTC. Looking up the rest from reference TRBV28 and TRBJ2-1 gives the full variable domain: DVKVTQSSRYLVKRTGEKVFLECVQDMDHENMFWYRQDPGLGLRLIYFSYDVKMKEKGDIPEGYSVSREKKERFSLILESASTNQTSMYLCASSFTGQGLNEQFFGPGTRLTVL.

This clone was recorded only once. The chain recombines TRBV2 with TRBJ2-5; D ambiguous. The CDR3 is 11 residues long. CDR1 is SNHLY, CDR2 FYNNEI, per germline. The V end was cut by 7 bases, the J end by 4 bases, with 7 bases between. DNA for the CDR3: TGTGCCAGCACCATACGAGAGACCCAGTACTTC. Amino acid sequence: CASTIRETQYF. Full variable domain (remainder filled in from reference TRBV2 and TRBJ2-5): EPEVTQTPSHQVTQMGQEVILRCVPISNHLYFYWYRQILGQKVEFLVSFYNNEISEKSEIFDDQFSVERPDGSNFTLKIRSTKLEDSAMYFCASTIRETQYFGPGTRLLVL.

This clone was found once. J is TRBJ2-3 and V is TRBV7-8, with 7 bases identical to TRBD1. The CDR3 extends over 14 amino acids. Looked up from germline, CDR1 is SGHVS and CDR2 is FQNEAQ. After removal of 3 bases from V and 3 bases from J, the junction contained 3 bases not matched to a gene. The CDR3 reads CASSFDRVTDTQYF. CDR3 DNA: TGTGCCAGCAGCTTCGACAGGGTTACAGATACGCAGTATTTT.

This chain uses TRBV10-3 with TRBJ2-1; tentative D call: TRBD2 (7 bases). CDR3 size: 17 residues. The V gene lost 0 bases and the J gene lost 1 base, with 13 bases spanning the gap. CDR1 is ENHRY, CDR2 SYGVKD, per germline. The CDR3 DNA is TGTGCCATCAGTGAGTCCAAGGGGGAGGGGTCCTACAATGAGCAGTTCTTC. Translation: CAISESKGEGSYNEQFF.

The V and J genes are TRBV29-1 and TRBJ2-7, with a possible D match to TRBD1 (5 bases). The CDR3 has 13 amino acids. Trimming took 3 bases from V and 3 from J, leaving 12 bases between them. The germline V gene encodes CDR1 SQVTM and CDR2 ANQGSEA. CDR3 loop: CSVEVAGIYEQYF. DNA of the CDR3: TGCAGCGTTGAGGTAGCAGGGATCTACGAGCAGTACTTC.